This T cell receptor beta chain stems from a study of blood T cell repertoires in COVID-19. Study-wide background: From the United States, Italy and Spain came samples of acute and convalescent COVID-19. The cDNA or gDNA used as material had been derived from T cells, B-cell-depleted T cells, or PBMCs.

The V end lost 7 bases, the J end lost 4 bases, and 13 bases lay between the germline ends. CDR3 length: 14 amino acids. CDR1 is SGHVS, CDR2 FQNEAQ, per germline. Per the original data handling: Reference gene primer amplification gave estimated nucleated cell counts. Some clones are missing from TCRdb's copy, which holds only in-frame ones; the method was immunoSEQ multiplex PCR. The V and J calls and clone size come from that table; D and trimming were worked out from the DNA. The data contain 200,000 to 250,000 clones, almost 90% of them singletons. The receptor was isolated from a man between 18 and 35 years old with active or convalescent COVID-19. The chain couples TRBV7-8 to TRBJ2-2, with D perhaps TRBD1 (5 bases). Material for sequencing was peripheral blood. CDR3 DNA sequence: TGTGCCAGCAACCAGGGCTTTAGCACCGGGGAGCTGTTTTTT. Translation: CASNQGFSTGELFF.